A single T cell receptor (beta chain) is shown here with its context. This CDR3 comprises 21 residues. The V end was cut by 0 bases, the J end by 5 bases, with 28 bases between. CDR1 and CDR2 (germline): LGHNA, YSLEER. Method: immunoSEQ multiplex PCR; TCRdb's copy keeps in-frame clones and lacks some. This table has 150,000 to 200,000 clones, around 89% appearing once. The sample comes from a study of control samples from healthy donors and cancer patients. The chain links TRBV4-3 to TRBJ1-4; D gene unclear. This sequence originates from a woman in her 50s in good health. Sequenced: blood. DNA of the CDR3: TGCGCCAGCAGCCAAGATCCGAAGACCGCCATTATATTAGAACTAAATGAAAAACTGTTTTTT. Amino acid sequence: CASSQDPKTAIILELNEKLFF.